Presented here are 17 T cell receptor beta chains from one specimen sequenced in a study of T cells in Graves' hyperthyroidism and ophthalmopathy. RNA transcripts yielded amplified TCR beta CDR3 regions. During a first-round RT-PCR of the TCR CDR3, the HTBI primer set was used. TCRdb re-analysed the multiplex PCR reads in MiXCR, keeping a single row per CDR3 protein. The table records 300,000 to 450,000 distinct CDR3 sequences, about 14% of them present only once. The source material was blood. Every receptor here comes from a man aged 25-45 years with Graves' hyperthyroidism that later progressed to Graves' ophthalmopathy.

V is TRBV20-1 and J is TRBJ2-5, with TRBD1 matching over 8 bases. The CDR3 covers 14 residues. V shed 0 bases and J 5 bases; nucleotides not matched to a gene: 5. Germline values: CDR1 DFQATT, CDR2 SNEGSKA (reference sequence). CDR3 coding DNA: TGCAGTGCTAGAGATCCGTGGACAGGGGAGACCCAGTACTTC. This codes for CSARDPWTGETQYF.

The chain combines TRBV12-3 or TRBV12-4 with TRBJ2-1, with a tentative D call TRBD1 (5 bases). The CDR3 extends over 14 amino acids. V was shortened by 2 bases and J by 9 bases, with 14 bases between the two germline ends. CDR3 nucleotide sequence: TGTGCCAGCAGTTTAAGCCATGGGCAGGGTGAGCAGTTCTTC. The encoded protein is CASSLSHGQGEQFF.

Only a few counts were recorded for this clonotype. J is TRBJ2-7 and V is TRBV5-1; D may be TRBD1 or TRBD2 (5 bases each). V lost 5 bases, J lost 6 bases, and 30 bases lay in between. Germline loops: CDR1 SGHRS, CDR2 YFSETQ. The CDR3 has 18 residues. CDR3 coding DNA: TGCGCCAGCAGTCTCACGTCCCCGGGGACGGAGAAGACGGGCGAGCAGTACTTC. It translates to CASSLTSPGTEKTGEQYF.

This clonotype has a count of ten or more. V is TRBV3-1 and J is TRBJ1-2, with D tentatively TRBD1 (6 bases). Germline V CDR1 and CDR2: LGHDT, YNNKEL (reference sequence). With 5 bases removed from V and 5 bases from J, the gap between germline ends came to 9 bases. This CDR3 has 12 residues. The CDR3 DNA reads TGTGCCAGCAGCAAACAGGGATATGGCTACACCTTC. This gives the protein CASSKQGYGYTF.

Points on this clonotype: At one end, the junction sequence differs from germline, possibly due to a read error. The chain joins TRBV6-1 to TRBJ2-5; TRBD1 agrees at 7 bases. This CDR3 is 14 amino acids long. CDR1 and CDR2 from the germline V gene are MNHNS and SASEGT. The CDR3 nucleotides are TGTGCCAGCAGCGAAGACAGGGTCCAAGAGACCCAGTACTTC. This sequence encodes CASSEDRVQETQYF.

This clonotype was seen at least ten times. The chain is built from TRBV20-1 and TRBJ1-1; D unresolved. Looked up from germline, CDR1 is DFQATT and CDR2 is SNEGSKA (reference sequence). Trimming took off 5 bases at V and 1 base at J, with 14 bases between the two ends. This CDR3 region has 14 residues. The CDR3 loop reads CSAVKTPQNTEAFF. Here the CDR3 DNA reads TGCAGTGCTGTGAAGACACCACAGAACACTGAAGCTTTCTTT.

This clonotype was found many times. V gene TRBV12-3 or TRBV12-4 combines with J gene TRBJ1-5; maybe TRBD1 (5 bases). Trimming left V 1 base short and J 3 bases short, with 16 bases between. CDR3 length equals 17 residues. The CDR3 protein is CASSLGEGPYFNQPQHF. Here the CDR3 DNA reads TGTGCCAGCAGTTTAGGCGAGGGGCCTTATTTCAATCAGCCCCAGCATTTT.

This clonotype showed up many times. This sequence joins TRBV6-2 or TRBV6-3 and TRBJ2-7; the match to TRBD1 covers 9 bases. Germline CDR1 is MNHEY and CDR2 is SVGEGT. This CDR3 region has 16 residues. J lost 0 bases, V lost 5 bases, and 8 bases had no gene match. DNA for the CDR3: TGTGCCAGCAGTCCCCCGGACAGGGGTAGCTCCTACGAGCAGTACTTC. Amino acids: CASSPPDRGSSYEQYF.

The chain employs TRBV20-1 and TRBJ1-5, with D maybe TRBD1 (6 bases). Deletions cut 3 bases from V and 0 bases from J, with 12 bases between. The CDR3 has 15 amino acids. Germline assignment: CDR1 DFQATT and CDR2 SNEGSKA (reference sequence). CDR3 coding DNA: TGCAGTGCTAGCGTACAGGGAAATAGCAATCAGCCCCAGCATTTT. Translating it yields CSASVQGNSNQPQHF.

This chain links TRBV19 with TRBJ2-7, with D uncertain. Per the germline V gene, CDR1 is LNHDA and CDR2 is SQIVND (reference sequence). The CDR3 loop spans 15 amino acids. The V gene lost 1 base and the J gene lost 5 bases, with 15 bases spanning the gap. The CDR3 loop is CASSIVGSWLDEQYF. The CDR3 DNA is TGTGCCAGTAGTATAGTGGGCAGTTGGTTGGACGAGCAGTACTTC.

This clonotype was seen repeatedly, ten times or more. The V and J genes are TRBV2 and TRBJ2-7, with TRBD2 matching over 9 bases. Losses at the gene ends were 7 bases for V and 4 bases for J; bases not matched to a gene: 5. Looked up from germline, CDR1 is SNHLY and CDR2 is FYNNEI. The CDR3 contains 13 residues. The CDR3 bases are TGTGCCAGCAATTCGCTAGCGGGGTACGAGCAGTACTTC. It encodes CASNSLAGYEQYF.

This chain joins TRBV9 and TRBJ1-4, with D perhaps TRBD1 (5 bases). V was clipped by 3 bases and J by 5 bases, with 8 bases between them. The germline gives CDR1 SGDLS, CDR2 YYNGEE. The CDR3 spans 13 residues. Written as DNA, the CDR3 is TGTGCCAGCAGCGGAAGGGACAATGAAAAACTGTTTTTT. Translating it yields CASSGRDNEKLFF.

The CDR3 is CASADARADTQYF. The CDR3 DNA sequence: TGCGCCAGCGCAGATGCTCGGGCAGATACGCAGTATTTT. The chain is built from TRBV10-1 and TRBJ2-3; unclear D gene. The length of the CDR3 is 13 residues. The germline V and J ends were trimmed by 8 bases and 4 bases, with 13 bases remaining between them. Germline CDR1 reads WNHNN; CDR2 reads SYGVQD (reference sequence).

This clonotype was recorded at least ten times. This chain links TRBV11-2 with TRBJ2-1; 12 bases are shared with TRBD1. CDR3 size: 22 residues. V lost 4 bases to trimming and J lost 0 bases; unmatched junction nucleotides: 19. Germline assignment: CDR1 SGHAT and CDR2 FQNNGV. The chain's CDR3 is CASSSGQGARVSTGSSYNEQFF. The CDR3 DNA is TGTGCCAGCAGCTCGGGACAGGGGGCGCGTGTCTCAACGGGGAGCTCCTACAATGAGCAGTTCTTC.

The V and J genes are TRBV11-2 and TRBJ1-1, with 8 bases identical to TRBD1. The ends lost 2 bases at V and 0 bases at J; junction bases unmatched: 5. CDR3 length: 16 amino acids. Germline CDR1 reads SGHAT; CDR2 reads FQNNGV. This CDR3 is CASSLFGTGMNTEAFF. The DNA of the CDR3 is TGTGCCAGCAGCTTATTCGGGACAGGTATGAACACTGAAGCTTTCTTT.

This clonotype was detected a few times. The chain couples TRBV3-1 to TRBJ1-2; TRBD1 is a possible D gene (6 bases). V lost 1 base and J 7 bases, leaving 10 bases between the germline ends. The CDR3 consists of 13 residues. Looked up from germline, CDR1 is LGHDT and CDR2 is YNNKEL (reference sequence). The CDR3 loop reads CASSQAQGSGYTF. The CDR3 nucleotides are TGTGCCAGCAGCCAAGCACAGGGTTCTGGCTACACCTTC.

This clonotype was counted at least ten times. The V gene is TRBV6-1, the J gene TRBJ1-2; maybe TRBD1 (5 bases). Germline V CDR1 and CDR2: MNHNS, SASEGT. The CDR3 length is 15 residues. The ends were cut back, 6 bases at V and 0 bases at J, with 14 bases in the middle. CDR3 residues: CASRPPGGTNYGYTF. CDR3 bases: TGTGCCAGCAGACCCCCTGGGGGGACTAACTATGGCTACACCTTC.